The 26 T cell receptor beta chains listed next were all sequenced from one sample in a study of vaccination and CD4 T cells after COVID-19. Treatment given: roughly 11-day PBMC culture with coronavirus spike peptide pools or control peptides (ViraFEST assay). These TCRs' antigens remain unknown. The Oncomine TCR Beta short-read assay sequenced DNA from cultured CD4+ T cells. TCRdb reanalysed the PCR reads using MiXCR and keeps one entry per CDR3 protein. The sample contains around 6,400 distinct CDR3 sequences, 75% to 85% of which appear only once. The sequenced sample consisted of CD4+ T cells from blood, cultured in vitro. These receptor sequences come from a human donor who had recovered from COVID-19.

The table lists this clonotype with a few counts. This chain links TRBV20-1 with TRBJ1-2, with TRBD1 as a possible D gene (5 bases). Germline V gene sequence: CDR1 DFQATT, CDR2 SNEGSKA (reference sequence). Trimming cost V 3 bases and J 4 bases, with 12 bases left between them. This CDR3 region has 13 residues. The CDR3 reads CSASGGRGYGYTF. For the CDR3, the DNA is TGCAGTGCTAGCGGGGGGAGGGGCTATGGCTACACCTTC.

This chain connects TRBV12-3 or TRBV12-4 to TRBJ1-5, with TRBD1 identical over 7 bases. The junction had 7 bases not matched to a gene; V was cut back by 4 bases and J by 4 bases. CDR3 size: 15 residues. CDR3 protein: CASSWGTAQNQPQHF. The CDR3 region has the DNA TGTGCCAGCAGTTGGGGGACAGCGCAAAATCAGCCCCAGCATTTT.

V gene TRBV30 combines with J gene TRBJ1-2, with 7 positions matching TRBD1. CDR1 and CDR2 (germline): GTSNPN, SVGIG (reference sequence). V shed 1 base and J 2 bases; nucleotides not matched to a gene: 4. This CDR3 is 14 amino acids long. The CDR3 DNA sequence: TGTGCCTGGAGTGAAGCGACAGGGAACTATGGCTACACCTTC. Its protein product is CAWSEATGNYGYTF.

The genes are TRBV4-1 and TRBJ1-2; TRBD1 matches 7 bases. The CDR3 sequence is 15 residues long. Trimming removed 1 base from V and 2 bases from J; junction bases left unmatched: 4. Germline loops: CDR1 MGHRA, CDR2 YSYEKL. CDR3 protein: CASSQGSTGNYGYTF. In DNA form, the CDR3 reads TGCGCCAGCAGCCAAGGGTCGACAGGGAACTATGGCTACACCTTC.

The V gene is TRBV15, the J gene TRBJ1-1, with D unresolved. V was trimmed by 1 base and J by 4 bases, leaving 4 bases between them. Germline loops: CDR1 LNHNV, CDR2 YYDKDF (reference sequence). The CDR3 totals 12 residues. The CDR3 reads CATSRVVTEAFF. The DNA of the CDR3 is TGTGCCACCAGCAGAGTGGTCACTGAAGCTTTCTTT.

This chain connects TRBV2 to TRBJ1-5; 9 bases map to TRBD1. The CDR3 loop spans 14 amino acids. Germline CDR1 is SNHLY and CDR2 is FYNNEI. The junction had 5 bases not matched to a gene; V was cut back by 6 bases and J by 5 bases. CDR3 nucleotide sequence: TGTGCCAGCAGCGGGACAGGGCAGGATCAGCCCCAGCATTTT. Translating it yields CASSGTGQDQPQHF.

The rearrangement joins TRBV7-8 to TRBJ2-5; D is possibly TRBD1 (5 bases). This CDR3 comprises 16 residues. Trimming removed 5 bases from V and 0 bases from J, with 16 bases in between. Germline-derived CDR1 and CDR2 are SGHVS and FQNEAQ. CDR3 protein: CASSHSSAGYQETQYF. In DNA, the CDR3 is TGTGCCAGCAGCCATAGTTCGGCAGGGTACCAAGAGACCCAGTACTTC.

J is TRBJ2-2 and V is TRBV6-2 or TRBV6-3, with D unresolved. V was cut by 4 bases and J by 0 bases, with 12 bases left in between. The germline CDR1 and CDR2 sequences are MNHEY and SVGEGT. The CDR3 is 16 amino acids. The CDR3 sequence: CASSFTSLANTGELFF. As DNA, the CDR3 is TGTGCCAGCAGTTTCACTTCACTCGCGAACACCGGGGAGCTGTTTTTT.

The rearrangement uses TRBV6-2 or TRBV6-3 and TRBJ2-5, with D possibly matching TRBD1 (5 bases). The V end was cut by 0 bases, the J end by 5 bases, with 10 bases between. CDR1 is MNHEY and CDR2 is SVGEGT in the germline V gene. The CDR3 runs 14 residues. The chain's CDR3 is CASSYSGVSETQYF. CDR3 bases: TGTGCCAGCAGTTACTCAGGGGTTTCGGAGACCCAGTACTTC.

V and J are TRBV6-1 and TRBJ2-2, with 11 bases matching TRBD2. V trimming: 6 bases; J trimming: 1 base; junction bases outside the gene matches: 1. Germline lookup yields CDR1 MNHNS and CDR2 SASEGT. The CDR3 is 15 amino acids. The CDR3 protein is CASSLAGGNTGELFF. As DNA, the CDR3 is TGTGCCAGCAGCCTAGCGGGGGGGAACACCGGGGAGCTGTTTTTT.

This chain links TRBV19 with TRBJ1-4, with TRBD1 matching 9 bases. The V gene end was trimmed by 8 bases and the J gene end by 4 bases; junction bases not matched to a gene: 5. Germline assignment: CDR1 LNHDA and CDR2 SQIVND (reference sequence). The CDR3 has 14 residues. The CDR3 protein is CASHRGRLNEKLFF. The CDR3 DNA reads TGTGCCAGTCACAGGGGGCGTCTTAATGAAAAACTGTTTTTT. Supplemented by reference TRBV19 and TRBJ1-4, the full variable domain reads DGGITQSPKYLFRKEGQNVTLSCEQNLNHDAMYWYRQDPGQGLRLIYYSQIVNDFQKGDIAEGYSVSREKKESFPLTVTSAQKNPTAFYLCASHRGRLNEKLFFGSGTQLSVL.

The chain is built from TRBV7-8 and TRBJ2-5; D might be TRBD1 or TRBD2, each matching 6 bases. The CDR3 extends over 13 amino acids. The V gene's germline CDR1 is SGHVS and CDR2 FQNEAQ. The germline V and J ends were trimmed by 9 bases and 2 bases, with 13 bases remaining between them. DNA for the CDR3: TGTGCCAGTGTCGGGGGCGGACAAGAGACCCAGTACTTC. Translated: CASVGGGQETQYF.

This clonotype turned up a few times. V gene TRBV10-3 combines with J gene TRBJ2-3, with 12 bases matching TRBD2. Germline CDR1 ENHRY, CDR2 SYGVKD. The CDR3 is 14 residues long. Losses at the gene ends were 7 bases for V and 6 bases for J; bases not matched to a gene: 5. The CDR3 DNA sequence: TGTGCCATCATGGCTAGCGGGGGGGAGGATACGCAGTATTTT. It yields the protein CAIMASGGEDTQYF.

The rearrangement links TRBV11-2 to TRBJ1-1; no clear D gene. The CDR3 has 15 residues. The germline V gene encodes CDR1 SGHAT and CDR2 FQNNGV. Trimming left V 5 bases short and J 0 bases short, with 13 bases between. CDR3 sequence reads: CASSRRWFMNTEAFF. In DNA form, the CDR3 reads TGTGCCAGCAGCCGCAGATGGTTCATGAACACTGAAGCTTTCTTT.

This chain uses TRBV10-3 with TRBJ1-1; 10 bases agree with TRBD1. CDR1 and CDR2 (germline): ENHRY, SYGVKD. The CDR3 runs to 17 residues. Trimming cost V 7 bases and J 4 bases; bases outside gene matches: 15. CDR3: CAITSTVDRGLVTEAFF. CDR3 nucleotides: TGTGCCATCACCTCAACGGTGGACAGGGGGTTGGTCACTGAAGCTTTCTTT.

The rearrangement uses TRBV19 and TRBJ1-1, with TRBD1 matching 10 bases. Germline V lookup: CDR1 LNHDA, CDR2 SQIVND (reference sequence). CDR3 length: 15 residues. The V gene end was trimmed by 5 bases and the J gene end by 0 bases; junction bases not matched to a gene: 3. The CDR3 DNA reads as TGTGCCAGTAGTGACAGGGGGCGGCTGAACACTGAAGCTTTCTTT. Amino acids: CASSDRGRLNTEAFF.

The rearrangement links TRBV6-5 to TRBJ1-1, with TRBD1 matching 7 bases. V gave up 1 base and J gave up 5 bases; unmatched junction bases: 10. The CDR3 loop spans 16 amino acids. Germline CDR1 reads MNHEY; CDR2 reads SVGAGI. The CDR3 sequence is CASSYLETGRSTEAFF. Here the CDR3 DNA reads TGTGCCAGCAGTTACTTGGAGACAGGGAGAAGTACTGAAGCTTTCTTT.

The chain couples TRBV30 to TRBJ1-2, with 7 bases matching TRBD1. The CDR3 is 12 amino acids. Germline values: CDR1 GTSNPN, CDR2 SVGIG (reference sequence). J gave up 4 bases and V 4 bases, and 3 bases lay outside the gene matches. CDR3 protein: CAWTRGFYGYTF. The CDR3 DNA is TGTGCCTGGACCAGGGGGTTCTATGGCTACACCTTC.

The V gene is TRBV6-4, the J gene TRBJ1-1; the match to TRBD1 covers 11 bases. CDR3 size: 13 residues. Germline lookup yields CDR1 MRHNA and CDR2 SNTAGT. V was pared by 8 bases and J by 1 base, with 0 bases of the junction left unmatched. As DNA, the CDR3 is TGTGCCAGCGGACAGGGGGCGAACACTGAAGCTTTCTTT. Residues: CASGQGANTEAFF.

J is TRBJ2-2 and V is TRBV11-2, with 7 bases fitting TRBD2. Trimming removed 2 bases from V and 2 bases from J; junction bases left unmatched: 14. There are 19 residues in the CDR3. Germline CDR1 and CDR2: SGHAT and FQNNGV. This chain's CDR3 is CASSLFPPQASGNTGELFF. The DNA for the CDR3 is TGTGCCAGCAGCTTATTCCCCCCCCAGGCTAGCGGAAACACCGGGGAGCTGTTTTTT.

The V gene is TRBV2, the J gene TRBJ1-5; TRBD1 aligns across 9 bases. Losses at the gene ends were 4 bases for V and 4 bases for J; bases not matched to a gene: 11. CDR1 and CDR2 (germline): SNHLY, FYNNEI. This CDR3 has 17 residues. CDR3 sequence reads: CASSVGRGTGRNQPQHF. The DNA for the CDR3 is TGTGCCAGCAGTGTAGGACGAGGGACAGGGAGAAATCAGCCCCAGCATTTT.

This clonotype appeared a single time. V is TRBV20-1 and J is TRBJ2-5; TRBD1 agrees at 8 bases. Germline lookup yields CDR1 DFQATT and CDR2 SNEGSKA (reference sequence). This CDR3 has 15 amino acids. With 0 bases clipped from V and 3 bases from J, the junction kept 6 bases outside the gene matches. CDR3 nucleotides: TGCAGTGCTAGAGAACCTTTACAGGGGGAAGAGACCCAGTACTTC. It yields the protein CSAREPLQGEETQYF.

The chain employs TRBV7-8 and TRBJ1-1, with D uncertain. The CDR3 sequence is 16 residues long. Trimming stripped 0 bases from V and 2 bases from J, with 13 bases between. Germline V gives CDR1 SGHVS, CDR2 FQNEAQ. The CDR3 bases are TGTGCCAGCAGCTTAGCATACTCCGGCGGTAACACTGAAGCTTTCTTT. The encoded protein is CASSLAYSGGNTEAFF.

The chain carries TRBV30 and TRBJ1-5; no clear D. V lost 4 bases and J lost 3, with 10 bases in between. Germline lookup yields CDR1 GTSNPN and CDR2 SVGIG (reference sequence). This CDR3 is built from 13 residues. CDR3 DNA: TGTGCCTGGAACTCGGGCAACAATCAGCCCCAGCATTTT. Residues: CAWNSGNNQPQHF.

This clonotype is large by share. The chain combines TRBV7-9 with TRBJ1-6, with unresolved D. This CDR3 has 13 amino acids. Germline CDR1 reads SEHNR; CDR2 reads FQNEAQ (reference sequence). V shed 5 bases and J shed 7 bases, with 9 bases lying between them. The CDR3 reads CASSLKENSPLHF. As DNA, the CDR3 is TGTGCCAGCAGCCTCAAGGAGAATTCACCCCTCCACTTT.

The genes are TRBV7-2 and TRBJ1-1; the match to TRBD1 covers 12 bases. Per the germline V gene, CDR1 is SGHTA and CDR2 is FQGNSA. V lost 2 bases to trimming and J lost 10 bases; unmatched junction nucleotides: 11. CDR3 length: 16 residues. The CDR3 region has the DNA TGTGCCAGCAGCTTAACCCTCGGGACAGGGGGCGCGAGAGCTTTCTTT. It codes for CASSLTLGTGGARAFF.